In this sample, the clone carrying this TCR beta chain turned up once. This entry comes from a study of blood T cell repertoires in COVID-19. Data came from immunoSEQ multiplex PCR; TCRdb stores just in-frame clones and leaves some out. The table has a few hundred thousand clones, approximately 90% seen once. Cohort allocation depended upon clinical history that participants reported. V lost 0 bases and J lost 8, with 20 bases in between. This CDR3 contains 16 residues. CDR1 is SGDLS, CDR2 YYNGEE, per germline. This sequence originates from a woman aged 40 to 55 with acute COVID-19. Specimen: PBMCs or T cells enriched from blood (not recorded which). The chain carries TRBV9 and TRBJ1-2; weak D call: TRBD1 (5 bases). The CDR3 sequence: CASSVGQGLGFRGYTF. The CDR3, as DNA: TGTGCCAGCAGCGTAGGTCAGGGCTTGGGTTTTAGAGGCTACACCTTC.